Each of the 9 T cell receptor beta chains below was sequenced from the same sample in a study of T cell repertoires in cytomegalovirus infection. One entry per CDR3 protein results from TCRdb running MiXCR on the reads. The table has about 900,000 distinct CDR3 sequences, 25% to 40% seen once. For these receptors, no antigen is known. The source was cultured CD8+ T cells from PBMCs, collected from culture after CMV antigen stimulation. The receptors stem from a human donor in good health (CMV status not recorded). Some clones in this sample may be carry-over from other donors' samples.

This clonotype showed up just a few times. The chain carries TRBV4-3 and TRBJ2-5, with TRBD2 matching over 12 bases. Trimming took 3 bases from V and 0 from J; bases not matched to a gene: 2. This CDR3 region has 16 residues. Germline V CDR1 and CDR2: LGHNA, YSLEER. The CDR3 nucleotides are TGCGCCAGCAGCCACCGACTAGCGGGGGACCAAGAGACCCAGTACTTC. This translates into CASSHRLAGDQETQYF.

The chain combines TRBV5-6 with TRBJ2-3, with a weak D call TRBD2 (5 bases). The germline V gene encodes CDR1 SGHDT and CDR2 YYEEEE. V was shortened by 0 bases and J by 0 bases, with 8 bases between the two germline ends. The CDR3 consists of 15 residues. The DNA for the CDR3 is TGTGCCAGCAGCTTGGTCCCGGGGAGCACAGATACGCAGTATTTT. Its protein product is CASSLVPGSTDTQYF.

A word on this clonotype: A read error is possible here, since a much larger clone lies one base away. The chain is built from TRBV7-9 and TRBJ2-3, with D possibly matching TRBD2 (6 bases). The CDR3 contains 12 residues. Germline lookup yields CDR1 SEHNR and CDR2 FQNEAQ (reference sequence). This CDR3 is CASITSTDTQYF. CDR3 in DNA: TGTGCCAGCATCACTAGCACGGATACGCAGTATTTT.

This chain links TRBV20-1 with TRBJ1-6; no clear D gene. Trimming left V 1 base short and J 9 bases short, with 16 bases between. The germline gives CDR1 DFQATT, CDR2 SNEGSKA (reference sequence). This CDR3 contains 15 residues. The CDR3, as DNA: TGCAGTGCTAGAGTGAAGCCAGCGGGTTCTTCACCCCTCCACTTT. This translates into CSARVKPAGSSPLHF.

This clonotype was observed a few times. V usage is TRBV6-5 and J usage is TRBJ2-2; D possibly corresponds to TRBD2 (7 bases). Per germline, CDR1 MNHEY and CDR2 SVGAGI. The V end lost 0 bases, the J end lost 6 bases, and 14 bases lay between the germline ends. This CDR3 contains 16 residues. CDR3 DNA sequence: TGTGCCAGCAGTTACTCGCCGGGGGGCCTGGCCGGGGAGCTGTTTTTT. Protein sequence: CASSYSPGGLAGELFF.

This clonotype was seen only a few times. The chain joins TRBV12-3 or TRBV12-4 to TRBJ2-1; D unresolved. Between the trimmed V and J ends, which lost 5 bases and 7 bases, there was a span of 6 bases. This CDR3 comprises 11 residues. The CDR3 region has the DNA TGTGCCAGCAGTCACGTGAATGAGCAGTTCTTC. Its protein is CASSHVNEQFF.

This clonotype has at least ten counts. The CDR3 reads CASRPRWGDSPYNEQFF. CDR3 nucleotide sequence: TGTGCCAGCAGACCTCGGTGGGGAGACAGTCCCTACAATGAGCAGTTCTTC. The V and J genes are TRBV7-6 and TRBJ2-1; D might be TRBD1 or TRBD2, each matching 5 bases. The V and J ends lost 6 bases and 2 bases respectively, with 20 bases between them. CDR1 is SGHVS and CDR2 is FNYEAQ in the germline V gene. The CDR3 loop spans 17 amino acids.

This clonotype was counted only a few times. This sequence joins TRBV4-3 and TRBJ2-5; 7 bases match TRBD1. V gave up 0 bases and J gave up 5 bases; unmatched junction bases: 6. The CDR3 is 15 amino acids. Germline V CDR1 and CDR2: LGHNA, YSLEER. Written as DNA, the CDR3 is TGCGCCAGCAGCCAAGATTTGGGACAGTTTGAGACCCAGTACTTC. Translated: CASSQDLGQFETQYF.

This clonotype was counted only a few times. V and J are TRBV11-1 and TRBJ2-3; 12 nucleotides match TRBD2. This CDR3 contains 16 residues. Per the germline V gene, CDR1 is SGHAT and CDR2 is FQDESV (reference sequence). Trimming at V came to 5 bases and at J to 5 bases, leaving 8 bases not matched to a gene. CDR3 amino acids: CASSNGLAGSVDTQYF. The DNA of the CDR3 is TGTGCCAGCAGCAATGGACTAGCGGGGTCGGTAGATACGCAGTATTTT. Supplemented by reference TRBV11-1 and TRBJ2-3, the full variable domain reads EAEVAQSPRYKITEKSQAVAFWCDPISGHATLYWYRQILGQGPELLVQFQDESVVDDSQLPKDRFSAERLKGVDSTLKIQPAELGDSAMYLCASSNGLAGSVDTQYFGPGTRLTVL.